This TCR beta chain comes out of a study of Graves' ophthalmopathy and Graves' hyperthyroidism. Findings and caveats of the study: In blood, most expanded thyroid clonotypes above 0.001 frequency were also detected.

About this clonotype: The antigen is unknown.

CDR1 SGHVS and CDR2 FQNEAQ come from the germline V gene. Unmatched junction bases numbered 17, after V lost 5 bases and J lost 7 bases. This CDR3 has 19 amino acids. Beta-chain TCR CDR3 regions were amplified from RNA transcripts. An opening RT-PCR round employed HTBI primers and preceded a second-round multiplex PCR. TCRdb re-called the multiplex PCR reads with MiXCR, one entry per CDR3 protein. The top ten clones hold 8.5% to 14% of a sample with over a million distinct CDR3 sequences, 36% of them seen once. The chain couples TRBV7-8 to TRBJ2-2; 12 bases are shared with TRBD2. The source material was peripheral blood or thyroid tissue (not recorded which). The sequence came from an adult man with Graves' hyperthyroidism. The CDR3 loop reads CASSPGGPGLAGPSGELFF. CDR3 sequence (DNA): TGTGCCAGCAGCCCGGGGGGTCCGGGACTAGCGGGTCCCAGCGGGGAGCTGTTTTTT.